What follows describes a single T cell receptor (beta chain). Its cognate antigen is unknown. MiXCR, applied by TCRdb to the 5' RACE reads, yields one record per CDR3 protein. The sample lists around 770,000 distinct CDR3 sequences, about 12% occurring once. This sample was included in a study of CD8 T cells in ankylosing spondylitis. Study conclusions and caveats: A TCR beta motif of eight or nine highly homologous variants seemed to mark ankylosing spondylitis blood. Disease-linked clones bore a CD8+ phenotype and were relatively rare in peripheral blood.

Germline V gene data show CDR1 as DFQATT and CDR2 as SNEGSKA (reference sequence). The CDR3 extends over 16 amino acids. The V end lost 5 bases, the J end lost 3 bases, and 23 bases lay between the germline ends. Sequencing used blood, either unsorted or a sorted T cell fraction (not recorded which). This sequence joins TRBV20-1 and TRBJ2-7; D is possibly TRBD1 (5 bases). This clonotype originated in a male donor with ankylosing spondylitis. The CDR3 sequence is CSAPPVGDRQVYEQYF. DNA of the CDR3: TGCAGTGCTCCCCCAGTAGGAGACAGACAAGTCTACGAGCAGTACTTC.